This T cell receptor beta chain was obtained from a study of control samples from healthy donors and cancer patients. Some clones are missing from TCRdb's copy, which holds only in-frame ones; the method was immunoSEQ multiplex PCR. The sample has approximately 100,000 clones, roughly 90% seen once. The CDR3 spans 14 residues. Per germline, CDR1 LNHDA and CDR2 SQIVND (reference sequence). V lost 5 bases, J lost 5 bases, and 7 bases stayed unmatched. The specimen sequenced was blood. This sequence originates from a woman aged 50 to 60 in good health. The chain carries TRBV19 and TRBJ2-5; 8 bases align to TRBD1. The DNA of the CDR3 is TGTGCCAGTAGTGGACGACAGGGGTTGGAGACCCAGTACTTC. Translation gives CASSGRQGLETQYF.